This record covers a single T cell receptor (beta chain). The record originates from a study of blood T cell repertoires in COVID-19. This CDR3 has 17 amino acids. V lost 0 bases to trimming and J lost 3 bases; unmatched junction nucleotides: 8. Germline V gene sequence: CDR1 SGHTA, CDR2 FQGNSA. Only in-frame clones appear in the TCRdb table, and some are missing; sequencing was by immunoSEQ multiplex PCR. The sample lists tens of thousands of clones, around 87% occurring once. This TCR was recovered from a human donor with acute or convalescent COVID-19. The donor label of this sample is uncertain. The chain uses TRBV7-2 and TRBJ2-1, with TRBD2 identical over 7 bases. The sample was peripheral blood. CDR3 DNA: TGTGCCAGCAGCTTAGCGGGGGGGTCCCACTACTACAATGAGCAGTTCTTC. It translates to CASSLAGGSHYYNEQFF.